What follows is one TCR beta chain and its context. The data were taken from a study of early T cells in non-severe SARS-CoV-2 infection. Overall study context: Unpaired chains resulted from sequencing bulk RNA of unsorted whole blood.

Unique molecular identifier tags were affixed to discrete cDNA molecules. Each CDR3 protein is one row after TCRdb ran MiXCR on the 5' RACE reads. Altogether about 64,000 distinct CDR3 sequences are present, around 20% being singletons, with the ten largest covering almost 9%. CDR1 is MRHNA and CDR2 is SNTAGT in the germline V gene. The CDR3 covers 16 residues. The V end was cut by 0 bases, the J end by 8 bases, with 16 bases between. Sample: whole blood, taken at baseline. This sequence originates from an adult who was a healthcare worker with PCR-confirmed SARS-CoV-2 infection or an uninfected control (not recorded which). The chain couples TRBV6-4 to TRBJ2-2; D ambiguous. In DNA form, the CDR3 reads TGTGCCAGCAGTGACTCGCGTACAGAAATCGCGGGGGAGCTGTTTTTT. Protein: CASSDSRTEIAGELFF.